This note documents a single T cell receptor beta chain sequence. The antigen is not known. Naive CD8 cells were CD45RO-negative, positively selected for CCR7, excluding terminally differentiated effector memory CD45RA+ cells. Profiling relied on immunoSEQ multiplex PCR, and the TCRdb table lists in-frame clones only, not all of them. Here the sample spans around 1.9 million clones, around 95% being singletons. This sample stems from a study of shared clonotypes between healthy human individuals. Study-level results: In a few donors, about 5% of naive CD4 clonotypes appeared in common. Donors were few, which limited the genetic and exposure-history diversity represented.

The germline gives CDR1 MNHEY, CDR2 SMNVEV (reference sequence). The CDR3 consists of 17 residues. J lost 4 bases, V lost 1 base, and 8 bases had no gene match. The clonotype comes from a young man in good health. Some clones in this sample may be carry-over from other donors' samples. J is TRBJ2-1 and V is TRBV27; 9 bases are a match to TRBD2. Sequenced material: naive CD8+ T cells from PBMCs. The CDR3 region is CASSLFPSGMYYNEQFF. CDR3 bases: TGTGCCAGCAGTTTATTTCCTAGCGGGATGTATTACAATGAGCAGTTCTTC.